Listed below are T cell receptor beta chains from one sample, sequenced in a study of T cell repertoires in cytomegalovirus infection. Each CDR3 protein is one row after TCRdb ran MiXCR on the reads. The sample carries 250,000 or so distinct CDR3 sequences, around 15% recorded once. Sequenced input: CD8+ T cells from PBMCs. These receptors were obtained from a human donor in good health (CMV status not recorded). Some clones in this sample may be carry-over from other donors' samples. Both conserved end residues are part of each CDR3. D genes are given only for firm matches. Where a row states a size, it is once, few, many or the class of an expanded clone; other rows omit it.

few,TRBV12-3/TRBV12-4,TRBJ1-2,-,CASSFPGSYGYTF,TGTGCCAGCAGTTTCCCCGGATCCTATGGCTACACCTTC
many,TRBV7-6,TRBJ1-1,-,CASSSLSLSNTEAFF,TGTGCCAGCAGCTCGCTCTCCCTATCGAACACTGAAGCTTTCTTT
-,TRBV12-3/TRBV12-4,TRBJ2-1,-,CASSYGGYHNEQFF,TGTGCCAGCAGTTATGGGGGTTACCACAATGAGCAGTTCTTC
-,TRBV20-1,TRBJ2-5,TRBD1,CSATGQGADVETQYF,TGCAGTGCTACCGGACAGGGGGCGGACGTGGAGACCCAGTACTTC
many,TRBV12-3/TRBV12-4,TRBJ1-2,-,CASSLKLRGDEQSGYTF,TGTGCCAGCAGTTTAAAGTTGCGGGGGGACGAACAGAGTGGCTACACCTTC
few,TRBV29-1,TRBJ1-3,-,CSVLRGNTIYF,TGCAGCGTCCTGAGGGGAAACACCATATATTTT
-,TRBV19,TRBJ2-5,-,CASMGDTTKGVQYF,TGTGCCAGTATGGGGGACACCACCAAGGGGGTCCAGTACTTC
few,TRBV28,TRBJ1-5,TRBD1,CASSPRQGVGQPQHF,TGTGCCAGCAGTCCCAGACAGGGGGTGGGGCAGCCCCAGCATTTT
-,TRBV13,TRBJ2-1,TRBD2,CASSAGTSGPSSSYNEQFF,TGTGCCAGCAGCGCCGGGACTAGCGGACCCTCTAGCTCCTACAATGAGCAGTTCTTC
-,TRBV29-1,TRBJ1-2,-,CSAGRDGSNYGYTF,TGCAGCGCCGGAAGGGACGGATCCAACTATGGCTACACCTTC
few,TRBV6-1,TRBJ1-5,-,CASQDHRTGDYNQPQHF,TGTGCCAGCCAAGACCACAGGACCGGGGACTACAATCAGCCCCAGCATTTT
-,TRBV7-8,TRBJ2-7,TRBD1,CASSLEAPTSRQGRSPYEQYF,TGTGCCAGCAGCTTAGAGGCCCCCACTTCCAGACAGGGTCGGTCACCCTACGAGCAGTACTTC
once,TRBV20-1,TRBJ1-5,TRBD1,CSARMAGGFNQPQHF,TGCAGTGCTAGAATGGCAGGGGGATTCAATCAGCCCCAGCATTTT
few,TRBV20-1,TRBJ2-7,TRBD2,CSARVRSSGGARYEQYF,TGCAGTGCTAGAGTTAGATCTAGCGGGGGGGCCAGATACGAGCAGTACTTC
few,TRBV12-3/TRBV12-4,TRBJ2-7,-,CASSYGGRYEQYF,TGTGCCAGCAGCTACGGCGGCAGGTACGAGCAGTACTTC
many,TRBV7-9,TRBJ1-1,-,CASTPRAMNTEAFF,TGTGCCAGCACACCCCGGGCCATGAACACTGAAGCTTTCTTT
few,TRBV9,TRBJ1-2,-,CASSGGTGYGYTF,TGTGCCAGCAGCGGCGGGACCGGCTATGGCTACACCTTC
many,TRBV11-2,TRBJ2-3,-,CASSLLASLSTDTQYF,TGTGCCAGCAGCTTATTGGCTAGCCTTAGCACAGATACGCAGTATTTT
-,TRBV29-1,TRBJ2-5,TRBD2,CSVEVYQRESETQYF,TGCAGCGTTGAAGTTTATCAGCGGGAGTCGGAGACCCAGTACTTC
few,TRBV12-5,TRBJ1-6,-,CASGLDNSPLHF,TGTGCTAGTGGTTTGGATAATTCACCCCTCCACTTT
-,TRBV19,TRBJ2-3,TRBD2,CASRPGTSVPDTQYF,TGTGCCAGTCGCCCCGGGACTAGTGTCCCAGATACGCAGTATTTT
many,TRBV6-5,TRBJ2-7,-,CASSYLGVPGEQYF,TGTGCCAGCAGTTACCTAGGGGTCCCGGGAGAGCAGTACTTC
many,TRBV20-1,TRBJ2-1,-,CSASLGSRGSYNEQFF,TGCAGTGCTAGTTTGGGGAGCCGGGGCTCCTACAATGAGCAGTTCTTC
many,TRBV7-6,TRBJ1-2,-,CASSPSAVPNYGYTF,TGTGCCAGCAGCCCGAGTGCGGTCCCGAACTATGGCTACACCTTC
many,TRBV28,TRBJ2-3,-,CASSFTDRKDTQYF,TGTGCCAGCAGTTTCACGGACAGAAAAGATACGCAGTATTTT
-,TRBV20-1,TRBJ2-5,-,CSATRRGLSQETQYF,TGCAGTGCAACACGGAGGGGCTTATCCCAAGAGACCCAGTACTTC
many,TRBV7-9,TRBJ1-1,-,CASSSGRPEAFF,TGTGCCAGCAGCTCGGGGAGGCCTGAAGCTTTCTTT
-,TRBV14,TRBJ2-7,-,CASSQDIPRYPYEQYF,TGTGCCAGCAGCCAAGATATACCCAGATACCCCTACGAGCAGTACTTC
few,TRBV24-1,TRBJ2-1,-,CATSDFGIEQFF,TGTGCCACCAGTGATTTCGGGATTGAGCAGTTCTTC
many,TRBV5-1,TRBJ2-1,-,CASSLAITGGDEQFF,TGCGCCAGCAGCTTGGCCATCACAGGGGGGGATGAGCAGTTCTTC
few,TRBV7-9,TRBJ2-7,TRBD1,CASSYSRQGPGEQYF,TGTGCCAGCAGCTACTCCAGACAGGGGCCGGGGGAGCAGTACTTC
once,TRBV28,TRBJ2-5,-,CASSLTYGGETQYF,TGTGCCAGCAGTTTAACATACGGAGGGGAGACCCAGTACTTC
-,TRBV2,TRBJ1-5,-,CASSERGGAGQPQHF,TGTGCCAGCAGTGAACGGGGGGGCGCGGGTCAGCCCCAGCATTTT
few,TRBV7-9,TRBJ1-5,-,CASSFWGPGGDQPQHF,TGTGCCAGCAGCTTTTGGGGCCCGGGAGGGGATCAGCCCCAGCATTTT
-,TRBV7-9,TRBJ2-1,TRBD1,CASSHPGTGVFDEQFF,TGTGCCAGCAGCCATCCCGGGACAGGGGTGTTCGATGAGCAGTTCTTC
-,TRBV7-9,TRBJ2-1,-,CASTINDNEQFF,TGTGCCAGCACGATTAACGACAATGAGCAGTTCTTC
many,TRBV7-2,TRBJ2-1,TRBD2,CAILKRRGAYNEQFF,TGTGCCATCTTAAAGAGGCGGGGGGCCTACAATGAGCAGTTCTTC
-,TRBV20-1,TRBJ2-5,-,CSARDPTRTILETQYF,TGCAGTGCTAGAGATCCTACCCGGACAATCTTGGAGACCCAGTACTTC
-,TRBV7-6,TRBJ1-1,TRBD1,CASSSLQGSEAFF,TGTGCCAGCAGCTCGTTACAGGGGTCTGAAGCTTTCTTT
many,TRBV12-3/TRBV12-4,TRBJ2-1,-,CASTEGGYEQFF,TGTGCCAGCACTGAAGGGGGATATGAGCAGTTCTTC
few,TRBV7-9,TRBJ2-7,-,CASSSPPSGTTRSYEQYF,TGTGCCAGCAGTTCCCCACCTTCCGGGACAACGAGATCCTACGAGCAGTACTTC
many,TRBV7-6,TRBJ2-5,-,CASSTLLSGAGETQYF,TGTGCCAGCAGCACCCTGTTATCGGGCGCGGGGGAGACCCAGTACTTC